This T cell receptor beta chain was recovered during a study of blood T cell repertoires in COVID-19. Clones were sequenced by immunoSEQ multiplex PCR, and TCRdb holds only the in-frame ones, with some missing. This repertoire shows around 280,000 clones, roughly 86% found once; its top ten account for around 2.1%. Germline V gene sequence: CDR1 SGHKS, CDR2 YYEKEE (reference sequence). The length of the CDR3 is 13 residues. V shed 2 bases and J shed 6 bases, with 9 bases lying between them. This rearrangement joins TRBV5-5 to TRBJ1-5; no definite D call. Sequenced sample: peripheral blood. This TCR was sampled from a woman between 25 and 40 years old who had recovered from COVID-19. The CDR3 reads CASSLYSGQPQHF. CDR3 bases: TGTGCCAGCAGCTTATACTCAGGTCAGCCCCAGCATTTT.